Included here is one TCR beta chain sequence, with context. What it binds is unknown. Individuals with alopecia areata gave both lesional scalp punch biopsies and peripheral blood for collection. TCR sequencing used cDNA made by reverse transcription of extracted RNA. TCRdb keeps only in-frame clones here, not all; method: immunoSEQ multiplex PCR. The sample has about 130,000 clones; about 60% are singletons. These data originate in a study of CD8+ T cells in alopecia areata. Turning to the study itself: At a dose of 5 to 10 mg twice daily, oral tofacitinib was given to treated patients.

The study, taken as a whole, reports: Tissue-resident alphabeta T cells belonging to normal skin likewise get sequenced within scalp specimens. Lesional scalp displayed greater clonality than normal scalp, most notably in alopecia totalis/universalis.

Per germline, CDR1 LGHNA and CDR2 YSLEER. V lost 0 bases to trimming and J lost 0 bases; unmatched junction nucleotides: 5. The CDR3 consists of 18 residues. The TCR sequence derives from a human donor with alopecia areata. Specimen: CD4+ T cells sorted from blood, collected at week 0. This chain uses TRBV4-3 with TRBJ2-4; 10 bases are shared with TRBD1. CDR3 DNA: TGCGCCAGCAGCCAAGAGGGACAGGGGACACTAGCCAAAAACATTCAGTACTTC. Translated: CASSQEGQGTLAKNIQYF.